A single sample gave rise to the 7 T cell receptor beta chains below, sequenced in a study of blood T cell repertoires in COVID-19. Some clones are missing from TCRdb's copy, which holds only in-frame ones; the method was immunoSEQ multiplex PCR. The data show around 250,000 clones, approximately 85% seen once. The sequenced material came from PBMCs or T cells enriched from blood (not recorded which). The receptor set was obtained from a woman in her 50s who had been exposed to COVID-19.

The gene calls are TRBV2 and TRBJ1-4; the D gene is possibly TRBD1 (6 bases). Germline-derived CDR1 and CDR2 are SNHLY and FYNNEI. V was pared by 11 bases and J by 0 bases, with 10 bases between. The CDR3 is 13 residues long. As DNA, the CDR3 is TGTGCCTTACAGGGTTCAACTAATGAAAAACTGTTTTTT. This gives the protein CALQGSTNEKLFF.

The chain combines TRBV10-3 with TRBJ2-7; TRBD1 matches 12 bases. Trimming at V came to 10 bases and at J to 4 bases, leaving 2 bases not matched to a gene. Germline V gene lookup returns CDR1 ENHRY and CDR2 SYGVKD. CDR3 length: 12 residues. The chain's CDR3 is CATGQGAYEQYF. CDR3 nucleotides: TGTGCCACGGGACAGGGGGCGTACGAGCAGTACTTC.

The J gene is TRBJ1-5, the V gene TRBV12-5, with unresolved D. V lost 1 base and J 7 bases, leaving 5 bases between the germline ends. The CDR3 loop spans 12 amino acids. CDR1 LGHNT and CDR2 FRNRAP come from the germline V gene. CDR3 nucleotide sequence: TGTGCTAGTGGTTTGGGCCGGCAGCCCCAGCATTTT. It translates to CASGLGRQPQHF.

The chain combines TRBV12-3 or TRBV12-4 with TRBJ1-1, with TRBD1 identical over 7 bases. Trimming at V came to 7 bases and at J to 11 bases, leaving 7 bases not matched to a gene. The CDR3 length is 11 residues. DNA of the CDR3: TGTGCCAGCAACGGACAGGCAGAGGCTTTCTTT. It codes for CASNGQAEAFF.

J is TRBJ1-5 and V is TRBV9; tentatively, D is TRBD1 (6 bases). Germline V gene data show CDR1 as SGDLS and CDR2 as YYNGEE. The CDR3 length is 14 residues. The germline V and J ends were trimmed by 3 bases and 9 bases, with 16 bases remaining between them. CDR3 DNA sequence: TGTGCCAGCAGCGGGGGAGGGGGACGCGGGCCCCAGCATTTT. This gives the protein CASSGGGGRGPQHF. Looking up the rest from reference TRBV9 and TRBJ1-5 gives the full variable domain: DSGVTQTPKHLITATGQRVTLRCSPRSGDLSVYWYQQSLDQGLQFLIQYYNGEERAKGNILERFSAQQFPDLHSELNLSSLELGDSALYFCASSGGGGRGPQHFGDGTRLSIL.

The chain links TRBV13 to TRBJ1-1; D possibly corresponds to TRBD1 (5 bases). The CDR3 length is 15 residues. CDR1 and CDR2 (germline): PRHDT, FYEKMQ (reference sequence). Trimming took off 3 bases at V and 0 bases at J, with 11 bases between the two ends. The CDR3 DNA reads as TGTGCCAGCAGCTTTTCAGGGATCTTGAACACTGAAGCTTTCTTT. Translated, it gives CASSFSGILNTEAFF.

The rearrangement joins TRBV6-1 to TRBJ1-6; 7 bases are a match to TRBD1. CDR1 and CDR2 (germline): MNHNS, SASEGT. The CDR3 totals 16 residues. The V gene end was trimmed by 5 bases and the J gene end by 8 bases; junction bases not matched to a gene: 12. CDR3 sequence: CASSKGRLTGDSPLHF. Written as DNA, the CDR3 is TGTGCCAGCAGTAAAGGGAGACTTACAGGGGATTCACCCCTCCACTTT.